This entry lists 2 T cell receptor beta chains sequenced from one sample in a study of synovial regulatory T cells in juvenile arthritis. Matched peripheral blood accompanied the synovial fluid taken from each patient with active arthritis. Some clones are missing from TCRdb's copy, which holds only in-frame ones; the method was immunoSEQ multiplex PCR. The clone table shows 790 or so clones, with the ten largest holding about a sixth. The sample comprised Treg cells from the synovium. These receptors all come from a donor aged 2-30 years with juvenile idiopathic arthritis.

This clone is medium-sized by frequency. This sequence joins TRBV7-9 and TRBJ2-5. There are 13 residues in the CDR3. No DNA is recorded. Per germline, CDR1 SEHNR and CDR2 FQNEAQ (reference sequence). Here the CDR3 reads CASSSPNQETQYF.

This clone is called large based on its frequency. The J gene is TRBJ2-1, the V gene TRBV4-3; TCRdb reports TRBD2, a call that lacks DNA to check it against. From germline, CDR1 is LGHNA and CDR2 YSLEER. This CDR3 has 15 amino acids. Only the protein is available. The CDR3 sequence: CASSRTAYSYNEQFF.